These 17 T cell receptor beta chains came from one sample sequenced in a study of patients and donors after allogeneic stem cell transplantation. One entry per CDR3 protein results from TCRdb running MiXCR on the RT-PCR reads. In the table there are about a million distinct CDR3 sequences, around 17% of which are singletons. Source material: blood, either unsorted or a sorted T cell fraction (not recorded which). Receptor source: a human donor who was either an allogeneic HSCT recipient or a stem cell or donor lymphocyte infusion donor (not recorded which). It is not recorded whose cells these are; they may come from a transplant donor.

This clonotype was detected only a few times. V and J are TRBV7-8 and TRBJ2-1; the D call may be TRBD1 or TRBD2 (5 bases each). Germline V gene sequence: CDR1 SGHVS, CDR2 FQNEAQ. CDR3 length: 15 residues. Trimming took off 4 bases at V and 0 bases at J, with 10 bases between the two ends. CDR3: CASSSTGTSYNEQFF. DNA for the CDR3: TGTGCCAGCAGCTCTACCGGGACCTCCTACAATGAGCAGTTCTTC.

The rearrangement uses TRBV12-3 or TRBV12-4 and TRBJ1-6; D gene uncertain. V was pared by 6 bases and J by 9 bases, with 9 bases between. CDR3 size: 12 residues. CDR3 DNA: TGTGCCAGCAGCGTAGCGGGTTCACCCCTCCACTTT. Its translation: CASSVAGSPLHF.

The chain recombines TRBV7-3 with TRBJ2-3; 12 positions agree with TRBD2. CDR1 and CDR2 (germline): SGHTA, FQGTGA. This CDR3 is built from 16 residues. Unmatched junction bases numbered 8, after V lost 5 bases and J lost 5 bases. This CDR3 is CASSPRLAGEQDTQYF. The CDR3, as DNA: TGTGCCAGCAGCCCCAGACTAGCGGGAGAACAAGATACGCAGTATTTT.

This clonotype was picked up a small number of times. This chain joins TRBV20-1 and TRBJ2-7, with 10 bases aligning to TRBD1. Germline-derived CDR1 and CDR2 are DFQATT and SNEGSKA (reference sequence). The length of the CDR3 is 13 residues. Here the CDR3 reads CSPQGDRGLEQYF. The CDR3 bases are TGCAGCCCGCAGGGGGACAGGGGTCTCGAGCAGTACTTC.

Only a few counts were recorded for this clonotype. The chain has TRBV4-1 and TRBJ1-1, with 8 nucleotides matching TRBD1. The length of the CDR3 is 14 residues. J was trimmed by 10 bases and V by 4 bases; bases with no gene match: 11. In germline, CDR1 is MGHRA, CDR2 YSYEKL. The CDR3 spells CASSPTTDRAGAFF. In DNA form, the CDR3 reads TGCGCCAGCAGCCCCACTACGGACAGGGCTGGAGCTTTCTTT.

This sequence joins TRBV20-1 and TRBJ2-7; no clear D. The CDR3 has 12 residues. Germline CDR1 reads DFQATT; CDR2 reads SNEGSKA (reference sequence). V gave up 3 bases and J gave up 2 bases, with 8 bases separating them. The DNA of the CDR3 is TGCAGTGCTAGTGACTCTGCCTACGAGCAGTACTTC. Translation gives CSASDSAYEQYF.

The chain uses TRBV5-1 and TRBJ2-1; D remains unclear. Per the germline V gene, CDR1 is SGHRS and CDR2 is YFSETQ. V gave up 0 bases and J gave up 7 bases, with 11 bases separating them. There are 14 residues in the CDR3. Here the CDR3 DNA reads TGCGCCAGCAGCTTGGCCAAGGTGTCGAATGAGCAGTTCTTC. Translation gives CASSLAKVSNEQFF.

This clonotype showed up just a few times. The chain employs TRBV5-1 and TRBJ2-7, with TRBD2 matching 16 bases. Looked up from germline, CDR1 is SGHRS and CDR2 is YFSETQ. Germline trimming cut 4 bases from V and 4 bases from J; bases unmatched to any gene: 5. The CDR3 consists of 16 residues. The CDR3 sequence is CASSKGLAGGPYEQYF. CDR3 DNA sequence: TGCGCCAGCAGCAAGGGACTAGCGGGAGGGCCGTACGAGCAGTACTTC.

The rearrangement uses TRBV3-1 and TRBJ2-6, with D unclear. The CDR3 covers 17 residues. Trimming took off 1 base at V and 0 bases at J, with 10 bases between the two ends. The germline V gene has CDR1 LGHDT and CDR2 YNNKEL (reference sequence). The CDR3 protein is CASSQGDTRSGANVLTF. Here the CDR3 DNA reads TGTGCCAGCAGCCAAGGGGATACCCGCTCTGGGGCCAACGTCCTGACTTTC.

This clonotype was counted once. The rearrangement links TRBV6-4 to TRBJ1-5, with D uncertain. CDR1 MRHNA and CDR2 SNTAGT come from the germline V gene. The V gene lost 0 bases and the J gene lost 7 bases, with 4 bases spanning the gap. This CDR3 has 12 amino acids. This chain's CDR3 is CASSDSEQPQHF. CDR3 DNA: TGTGCCAGCAGTGACTCAGAACAGCCCCAGCATTTT.

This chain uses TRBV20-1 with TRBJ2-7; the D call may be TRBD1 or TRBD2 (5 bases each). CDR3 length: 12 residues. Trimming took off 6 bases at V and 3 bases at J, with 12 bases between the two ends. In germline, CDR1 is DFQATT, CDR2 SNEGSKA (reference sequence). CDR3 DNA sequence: TGCAGTGCGGGGGAGCGGAGCTACGAGCAGTACTTC. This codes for CSAGERSYEQYF.

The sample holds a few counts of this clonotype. This chain's CDR3 is CASSTGTGWSYTF. The CDR3 DNA follows: TGTGCCAGCAGCACCGGGACAGGATGGAGCTACACCTTC. The chain links TRBV7-9 to TRBJ1-2, with TRBD1 matching 8 bases. Germline V gene sequence: CDR1 SEHNR, CDR2 FQNEAQ (reference sequence). J lost 9 bases, V lost 5 bases, and 8 bases had no gene match. The CDR3 runs 13 residues.

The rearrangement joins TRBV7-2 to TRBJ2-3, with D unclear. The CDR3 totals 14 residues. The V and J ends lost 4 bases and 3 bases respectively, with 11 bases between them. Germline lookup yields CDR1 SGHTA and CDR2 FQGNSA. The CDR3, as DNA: TGTGCCAGCAGCTACCCGACGAGAACAGATACGCAGTATTTT. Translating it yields CASSYPTRTDTQYF.

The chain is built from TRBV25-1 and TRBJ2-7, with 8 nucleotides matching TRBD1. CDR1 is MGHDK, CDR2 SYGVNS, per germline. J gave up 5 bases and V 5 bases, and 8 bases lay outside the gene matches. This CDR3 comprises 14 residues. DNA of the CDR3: TGTGCCAGCAGTCCCCACGGACAGGGCGACGAGCAGTACTTC. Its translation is CASSPHGQGDEQYF.

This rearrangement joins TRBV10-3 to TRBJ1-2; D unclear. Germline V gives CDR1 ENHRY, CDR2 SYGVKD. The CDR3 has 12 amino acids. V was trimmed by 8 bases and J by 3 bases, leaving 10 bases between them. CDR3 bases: TGTGCCATCTCACCCGGGGACTATGGCTACACCTTC. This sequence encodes CAISPGDYGYTF.

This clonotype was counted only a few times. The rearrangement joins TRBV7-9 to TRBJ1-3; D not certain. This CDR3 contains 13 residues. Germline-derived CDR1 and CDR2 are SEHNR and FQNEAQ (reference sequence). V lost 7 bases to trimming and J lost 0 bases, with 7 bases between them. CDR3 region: CASTRNSGNTIYF. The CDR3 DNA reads TGTGCCAGCACTAGGAACTCTGGAAACACCATATATTTT.

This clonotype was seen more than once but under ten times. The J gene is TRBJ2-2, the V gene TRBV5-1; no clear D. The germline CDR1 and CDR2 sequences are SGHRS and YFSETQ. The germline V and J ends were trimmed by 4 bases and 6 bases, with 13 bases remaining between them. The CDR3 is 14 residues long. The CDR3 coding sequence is TGCGCCAGCAGCGCCCAGAGGAGCGCCGGGGAGCTGTTTTTT. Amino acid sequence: CASSAQRSAGELFF.